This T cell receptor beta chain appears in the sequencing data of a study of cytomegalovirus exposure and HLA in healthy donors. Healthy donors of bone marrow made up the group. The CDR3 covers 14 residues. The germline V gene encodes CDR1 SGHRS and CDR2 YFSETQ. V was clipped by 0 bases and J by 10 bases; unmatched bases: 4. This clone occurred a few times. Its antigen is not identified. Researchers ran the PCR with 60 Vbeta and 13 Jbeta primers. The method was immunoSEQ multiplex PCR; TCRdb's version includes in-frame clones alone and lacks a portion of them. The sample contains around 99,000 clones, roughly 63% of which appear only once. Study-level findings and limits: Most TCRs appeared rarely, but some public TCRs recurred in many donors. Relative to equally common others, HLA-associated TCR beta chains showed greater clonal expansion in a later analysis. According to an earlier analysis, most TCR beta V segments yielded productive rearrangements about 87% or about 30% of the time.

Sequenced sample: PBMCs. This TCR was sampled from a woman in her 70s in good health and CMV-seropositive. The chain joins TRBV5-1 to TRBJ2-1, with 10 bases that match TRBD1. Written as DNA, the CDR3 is TGCGCCAGCAGCTTGGGGGACAGGGGTGGAGAGCAGTTCTTC. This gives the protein CASSLGDRGGEQFF.